The 14 T cell receptor beta chains reported below all come from one sample, sequenced in a study of blood T cells in healthy people across ages. A sample-barcoded 5' primer and a J-beta primer mix were used in a second PCR of about 7 to 11 cycles. TCRdb re-analysed the 5' RACE reads in MiXCR, keeping a single row per CDR3 protein. Found here are some 760,000 distinct CDR3 sequences, just under 25% of them singletons; the top ten hold approximately 4%. Separately, the same data were catalogued under a study of T cells of mothers and their children.

Sample: blood. The origin of the receptors is a boy aged 5-17 years in good health.

The chain is built from TRBV7-3 and TRBJ2-1; D call uncertain. With 0 bases removed from V and 1 base from J, the gap between germline ends came to 10 bases. The CDR3 is 16 residues long. CDR1 and CDR2 from the germline V gene are SGHTA and FQGTGA. The CDR3 region has the DNA TGTGCCAGCAGCTTAACCGGTAGCCCATCCTACAATGAGCAGTTCTTC. It encodes CASSLTGSPSYNEQFF. Combining the CDR3 with reference TRBV7-3 and TRBJ2-1 gives the whole variable domain GAGVSQTPSNKVTEKGKYVELRCDPISGHTALYWYRQSLGQGPEFLIYFQGTGAADDSGLPNDRFFAVRPEGSVSTLKIQRTERGDSAVYLCASSLTGSPSYNEQFFGPGTRLTVL.

This clonotype was found a few times. V usage is TRBV20-1 and J usage is TRBJ2-5; D call uncertain. The CDR3 consists of 13 residues. Germline V lookup: CDR1 DFQATT, CDR2 SNEGSKA (reference sequence). V lost 3 bases to trimming and J lost 8 bases, with 16 bases between them. CDR3: CSARDGPARTQYF. CDR3 bases: TGCAGTGCTAGGGATGGACCGGCCCGCACCCAGTACTTC.

The table lists this clonotype with a few counts. V usage is TRBV6-5 and J usage is TRBJ2-1; 10 bases match TRBD2. Germline V lookup: CDR1 MNHEY, CDR2 SVGAGI. The J segment lost 4 bases and the V segment lost 6 bases, leaving 9 bases of the junction unmatched. There are 16 residues in the CDR3. CDR3 loop: CASRRQREGAYNEQFF. In DNA form, the CDR3 reads TGTGCCAGCAGGCGACAGCGGGAGGGGGCTTACAATGAGCAGTTCTTC.

This clonotype was seen a handful of times. V gene TRBV12-3 or TRBV12-4 combines with J gene TRBJ2-2; 7 positions agree with TRBD1. This CDR3 has 15 amino acids. The J segment lost 1 base and the V segment lost 6 bases, leaving 5 bases of the junction unmatched. CDR3 residues: CASSLGQLNTGELFF. In DNA, the CDR3 is TGTGCCAGCAGCCTGGGACAGTTGAACACCGGGGAGCTGTTTTTT.

CDR3 sequence reads: CASSQDVAGTGGNTDTQYF. CDR3 bases: TGCGCCAGCAGCCAAGATGTCGCCGGGACAGGGGGCAACACAGATACGCAGTATTTT. The chain has TRBV4-3 and TRBJ2-3; 12 bases are shared with TRBD1. J gave up 2 bases and V 0 bases, and 9 bases lay outside the gene matches. The CDR3 loop spans 19 amino acids. The V gene's germline CDR1 is LGHNA and CDR2 YSLEER.

The chain joins TRBV4-3 to TRBJ2-5; 9 bases map to TRBD2. CDR3 length: 16 amino acids. From germline, CDR1 is LGHNA and CDR2 YSLEER. With V trimmed by 2 bases and J by 2 bases, 6 bases remained unmatched. The CDR3 DNA reads TGCGCCAGCAGCCAATCTCGACTAGCGGCTCAAGAGACCCAGTACTTC. The encoded protein is CASSQSRLAAQETQYF.

The rearrangement links TRBV2 to TRBJ2-7; possibly TRBD1 for D (5 bases). Germline CDR1 is SNHLY and CDR2 is FYNNEI. The CDR3 consists of 14 residues. V was pared by 6 bases and J by 1 base, with 13 bases between. CDR3 nucleotides: TGTGCCAGCAGGGCAGACAGATCTTCCTACGAGCAGTACTTC. This sequence encodes CASRADRSSYEQYF.

The chain couples TRBV2 to TRBJ2-5, with TRBD2 matching over 8 bases. Germline values: CDR1 SNHLY, CDR2 FYNNEI. This CDR3 is built from 16 residues. The trim removed 1 base at V and 3 bases at J, leaving 7 bases unmatched. DNA for the CDR3: TGTGCCAGCAGTGAAGGCCACGGGGGGGGAAAAGAGACCCAGTACTTC. It is translated as CASSEGHGGGKETQYF. The full variable domain, its missing parts supplied by reference TRBV2 and TRBJ2-5, is EPEVTQTPSHQVTQMGQEVILRCVPISNHLYFYWYRQILGQKVEFLVSFYNNEISEKSEIFDDQFSVERPDGSNFTLKIRSTKLEDSAMYFCASSEGHGGGKETQYFGPGTRLLVL.

This clonotype appeared a few times. In DNA form, the CDR3 reads TGTGCCAGCACCGGTAAGAGGGGCATCTATGGCTACACCTTC. It yields the protein CASTGKRGIYGYTF. The genes are TRBV12-3 or TRBV12-4 and TRBJ1-2; TRBD1 might be the D (5 bases). V was clipped by 7 bases and J by 4 bases, with 16 bases between them. There are 14 residues in the CDR3.

CDR3 sequence (DNA): TGCAGCGTTGGAGATGCTTTACAGGGGGACGGGGAGCTGTTTTTT. It encodes CSVGDALQGDGELFF. The rearrangement uses TRBV29-1 and TRBJ2-2; 8 nucleotides line up with TRBD1. Germline CDR1 is SQVTM and CDR2 is ANQGSEA. This CDR3 is built from 15 residues. The V segment lost 4 bases and the J segment 7 bases; nucleotides outside the gene matches: 11.

This clonotype was seen a handful of times. The J gene is TRBJ1-5, the V gene TRBV6-2 or TRBV6-3; no definite D call. CDR3 size: 16 residues. V was cut by 0 bases and J by 11 bases, with 20 bases left in between. Germline V gene sequence: CDR1 MNHEY, CDR2 SVGEGT. The chain's CDR3 is CASSYSSLTVHLAQHF. Written as DNA, the CDR3 is TGTGCCAGCAGTTACTCAAGCTTGACGGTTCATCTGGCCCAGCATTTT.

The chain carries TRBV20-1 and TRBJ2-7; the D gene is possibly TRBD2 (6 bases). Trimming removed 3 bases at V and 4 bases at J, with 16 bases between. This CDR3 is built from 14 residues. Germline CDR1 DFQATT, CDR2 SNEGSKA (reference sequence). The CDR3 nucleotides read TGCAGTGCTAGCTCCGGGGACTCGGCTTACGAGCAGTACTTC. Translating it yields CSASSGDSAYEQYF.

This clonotype occurred a few times. V and J are TRBV12-3 or TRBV12-4 and TRBJ1-1; TRBD1 agrees at 7 bases. The CDR3 length is 13 residues. The ends lost 6 bases at V and 5 bases at J; junction bases unmatched: 6. The CDR3 region is CASSREQGTEAFF. The DNA of the CDR3 is TGTGCCAGCAGCCGAGAACAGGGGACTGAAGCTTTCTTT.

A few counts support this clonotype. The chain is built from TRBV5-1 and TRBJ2-7; 7 bases are shared with TRBD2. J gave up 7 bases and V 6 bases, and 16 bases lay outside the gene matches. This CDR3 is built from 15 residues. Germline CDR1 is SGHRS and CDR2 is YFSETQ. The CDR3 reads CASTPSRGGPREQYF. The CDR3 coding sequence is TGCGCCAGCACCCCATCGAGGGGAGGGCCGCGAGAGCAGTACTTC.